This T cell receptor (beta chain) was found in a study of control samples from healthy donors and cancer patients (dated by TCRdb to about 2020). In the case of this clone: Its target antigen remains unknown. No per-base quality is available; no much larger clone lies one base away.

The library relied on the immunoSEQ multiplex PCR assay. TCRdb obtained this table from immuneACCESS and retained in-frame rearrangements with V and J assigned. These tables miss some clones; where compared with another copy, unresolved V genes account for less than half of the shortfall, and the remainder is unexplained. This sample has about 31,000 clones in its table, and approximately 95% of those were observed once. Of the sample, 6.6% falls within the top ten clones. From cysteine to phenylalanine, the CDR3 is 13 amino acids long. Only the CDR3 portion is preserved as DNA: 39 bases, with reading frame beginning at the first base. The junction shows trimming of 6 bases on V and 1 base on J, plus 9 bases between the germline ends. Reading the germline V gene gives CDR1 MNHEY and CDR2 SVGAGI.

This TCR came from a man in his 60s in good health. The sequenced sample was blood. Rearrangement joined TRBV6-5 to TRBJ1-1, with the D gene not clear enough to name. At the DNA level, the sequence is TGTGCCAGCAGAGATACCAGGAACACTGAAGCTTTCTTT. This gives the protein CASRDTRNTEAFF.